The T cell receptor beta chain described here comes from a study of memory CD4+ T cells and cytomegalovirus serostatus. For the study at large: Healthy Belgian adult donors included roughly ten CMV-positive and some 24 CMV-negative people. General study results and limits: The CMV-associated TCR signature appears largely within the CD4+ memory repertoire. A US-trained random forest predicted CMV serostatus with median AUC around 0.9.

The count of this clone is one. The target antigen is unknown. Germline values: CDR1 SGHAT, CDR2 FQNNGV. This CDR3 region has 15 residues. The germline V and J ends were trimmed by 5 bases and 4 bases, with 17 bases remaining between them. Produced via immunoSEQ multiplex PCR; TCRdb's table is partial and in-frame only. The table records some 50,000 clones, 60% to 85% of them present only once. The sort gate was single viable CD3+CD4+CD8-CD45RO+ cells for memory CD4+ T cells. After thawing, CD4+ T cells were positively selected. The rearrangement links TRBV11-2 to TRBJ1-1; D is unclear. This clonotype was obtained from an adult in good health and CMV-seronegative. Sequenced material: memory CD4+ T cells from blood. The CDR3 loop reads CASSPKAMAGTEAFF. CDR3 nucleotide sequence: TGTGCCAGCAGCCCCAAGGCTATGGCAGGCACTGAAGCTTTCTTT.